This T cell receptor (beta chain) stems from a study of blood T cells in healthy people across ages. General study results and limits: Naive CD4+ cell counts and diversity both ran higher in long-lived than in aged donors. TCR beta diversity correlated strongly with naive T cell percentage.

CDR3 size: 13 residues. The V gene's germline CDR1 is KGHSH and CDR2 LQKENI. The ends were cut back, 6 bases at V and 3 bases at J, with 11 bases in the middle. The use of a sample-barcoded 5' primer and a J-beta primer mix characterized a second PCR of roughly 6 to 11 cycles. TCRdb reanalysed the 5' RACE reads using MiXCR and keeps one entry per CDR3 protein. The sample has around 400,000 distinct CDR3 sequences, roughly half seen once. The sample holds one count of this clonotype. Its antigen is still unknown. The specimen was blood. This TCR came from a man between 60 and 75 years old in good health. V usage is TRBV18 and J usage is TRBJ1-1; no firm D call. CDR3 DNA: TGTGCCAGCTCCCCTGCCGTTGACACTGAAGCTTTCTTT. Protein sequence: CASSPAVDTEAFF.